The rows below give T cell receptor beta chains drawn from one sample of a study of T cell responses to AZD1222 COVID-19 vaccine. Using immunoSEQ multiplex PCR, the repertoire was profiled, and TCRdb retains in-frame clones only, with some absent. The sample consists of 140,000 to 150,000 clones, under 95% of them appearing once. This sample comprised peripheral blood, obtained on day 0 of AZD1222 vaccination. These receptors all come from an adult in good health. CDR3s include the opening cysteine and the closing phenylalanine or tryptophan. Fields, in order: D gene, clone size, J gene, V gene, CDR3 protein, CDR3 DNA. D genes are given only for firm matches. A clone size is listed for some rows: how often the clone was seen (once, few, many), or a class if it is expanded.

>NA|once|TRBJ1-1|TRBV6-5
CASRKNTEAFF
TGTGCCAGCAGAAAGAACACTGAAGCTTTCTTT
>TRBD1|NA|TRBJ1-1|TRBV19
CASTWDRGSTEAFF
TGTGCCAGTACCTGGGACAGGGGGAGCACTGAAGCTTTCTTT
>NA|NA|TRBJ2-7|TRBV9
CASSVESRGDEQYF
TGTGCCAGCAGCGTAGAATCCAGGGGCGACGAGCAGTACTTC
>NA|NA|TRBJ2-3|TRBV5-4
CASSLAGRGADTQYF
TGTGCCAGCAGCTTGGCTGGCAGGGGCGCAGATACGCAGTATTTT
>TRBD1|NA|TRBJ1-2|TRBV9
CASSAGQGARGYTF
TGTGCCAGCAGCGCAGGACAGGGGGCGAGAGGCTACACCTTC
>NA|NA|TRBJ2-3|TRBV24-1
CATSDTVTDTQYF
TGTGCCACCAGTGATACTGTCACAGATACGCAGTATTTT
>TRBD2|NA|TRBJ2-3|TRBV7-9
CASSSSGRVADTQYF
TGTGCCAGCAGCTCTAGCGGCAGGGTTGCAGATACGCAGTATTTT
>NA|NA|TRBJ1-5|TRBV4-2
CASSQGLSNQPQHF
TGTGCCAGCAGCCAGGGCCTTAGCAATCAGCCCCAGCATTTT
>NA|NA|TRBJ1-1|TRBV5-1
CASSWNRETEAFF
TGCGCCAGCAGCTGGAATCGAGAGACTGAAGCTTTCTTT
>NA|NA|TRBJ2-4|TRBV7-3
CASSLTPKGIQYF
TGTGCCAGCAGCTTAACCCCCAAGGGGATTCAGTACTTC
>NA|NA|TRBJ2-7|TRBV12-3/TRBV12-4
CASSPGPYEQYF
TGTGCCAGCAGTCCTGGACCCTACGAGCAGTACTTC
>TRBD2|once|TRBJ2-1|TRBV23-1
CASSQLNLGTMYYNEQFF
TGCGCCAGCAGTCAATTGAACCTTGGGACTATGTACTACAATGAGCAGTTCTTC
>NA|few|TRBJ1-1|TRBV4-2
CASSQEIRGNTEAFF
TGTGCCAGCAGCCAAGAAATCAGGGGGAACACTGAAGCTTTCTTT
>NA|NA|TRBJ1-2|TRBV11-2
CASSLMDGLYGYTF
TGTGCCAGCAGCTTGATGGACGGCCTCTATGGCTACACCTTC
>NA|NA|TRBJ1-6|TRBV12-3/TRBV12-4
CATSGGGREVLHF
TGTGCCACCTCAGGAGGGGGGCGCGAAGTCCTCCACTTT
>TRBD1|NA|TRBJ2-1|TRBV9
CASSVGISTGAPLNNEQFF
TGTGCCAGCAGCGTAGGGATTTCGACAGGGGCCCCTTTAAACAATGAGCAGTTCTTC
>TRBD2|NA|TRBJ2-5|TRBV4-3
CASSQGFGEVAGAQRETQYF
TGCGCCAGCAGCCAAGGGTTCGGTGAAGTAGCGGGGGCCCAGCGGGAGACCCAGTACTTC
>NA|NA|TRBJ2-2|TRBV4-3
CASSQEAGANTGELFF
TGCGCCAGCAGCCAAGAAGCTGGGGCCAACACCGGGGAGCTGTTTTTT
>NA|once|TRBJ1-5|TRBV19
CASSGGRGVQPQHF
TGTGCCAGTAGTGGGGGCAGGGGAGTCCAGCCCCAGCATTTT
>NA|NA|TRBJ1-2|TRBV6-6
CASRPARYGYTF
TGTGCCAGCAGGCCCGCCAGGTATGGCTACACCTTC
>NA|once|TRBJ2-7|TRBV12-3/TRBV12-4
CASSLDFGEQYF
TGTGCCAGCAGTTTGGACTTTGGGGAGCAGTACTTC
>TRBD1|few|TRBJ2-3|TRBV9
CASSAGTGGTDTQYF
TGTGCCAGCAGCGCCGGGACAGGGGGCACAGATACGCAGTATTTT
>NA|once|TRBJ2-3|TRBV3-1/TRBV3-2
CASSQDRAGGGTDTQYF
TGTGCCAGCAGCCAAGATAGGGCCGGGGGAGGCACAGATACGCAGTATTTT
>NA|NA|TRBJ2-6|TRBV2
CASSRGSGANVLTF
TGTGCCAGCAGTCGGGGCTCTGGGGCCAACGTCCTGACTTTC
>TRBD1|once|TRBJ2-7|TRBV27
CASSRNRDRGYYEQYF
TGTGCCAGCAGTCGAAACCGGGACAGGGGCTACTACGAGCAGTACTTC
>TRBD1|NA|TRBJ1-1|TRBV7-9
CAGGQGNTEAFF
TGTGCCGGGGGACAGGGGAACACTGAAGCTTTCTTT
>NA|NA|TRBJ1-4|TRBV20-1
CSASPGEGSWKLFF
TGCAGTGCTAGTCCGGGGGAGGGTTCGTGGAAACTGTTTTTT
>NA|NA|TRBJ1-2|TRBV10-3
CAISERQGILYGYTF
TGTGCCATCAGTGAAAGGCAGGGGATCCTCTATGGCTACACCTTC
>NA|NA|TRBJ2-1|TRBV9
CASSVSGLSYNEQFF
TGTGCCAGCAGCGTAAGCGGCCTTTCTTACAATGAGCAGTTCTTC
>TRBD1|NA|TRBJ1-2|TRBV5-4
CASSSDRRRYGYTF
TGTGCCAGCAGCTCGGACAGGCGCCGCTATGGCTACACCTTC
>NA|NA|TRBJ2-5|TRBV7-8
CASSPGGTQYF
TGTGCCAGCAGCCCCGGGGGGACCCAGTACTTC
>TRBD1|few|TRBJ1-1|TRBV2
CASRDRENTEAFF
TGTGCCAGCAGGGACAGGGAGAACACTGAAGCTTTCTTT
>TRBD1|few|TRBJ1-2|TRBV12-3/TRBV12-4
CASSFGQGGGYTF
TGTGCCAGCAGTTTTGGACAGGGCGGCGGCTACACCTTC
>TRBD1|NA|TRBJ1-5|TRBV19
CASSKGQFNQPQHF
TGTGCCAGTAGTAAGGGACAGTTCAATCAGCCCCAGCATTTT
>TRBD1|NA|TRBJ1-2|TRBV6-5
CASRVQGISYGYTF
TGTGCCAGCAGAGTACAGGGGATTAGCTATGGCTACACCTTC
>NA|once|TRBJ1-2|TRBV28
CASSPPDSPTWKGYTF
TGTGCCAGCAGTCCCCCGGATTCGCCCACTTGGAAGGGCTACACCTTC
>NA|NA|TRBJ1-1|TRBV29-1
CSGVLDGLMNTEAFF
TGCAGCGGGGTACTGGACGGACTAATGAACACTGAAGCTTTCTTT
>NA|NA|TRBJ1-2|TRBV27
CASSLSSSSWVEYGYTF
TGTGCCAGCAGTTTATCGAGCTCCTCTTGGGTAGAATATGGCTACACCTTC
>NA|NA|TRBJ2-1|TRBV24-1
CATSENRDGRYNEQFF
TGTGCCACCAGTGAGAACAGGGACGGTAGGTACAATGAGCAGTTCTTC
>NA|NA|TRBJ1-2|TRBV28
CASSSHREYDGYTF
TGTGCCAGCAGTTCCCACAGGGAATATGATGGCTACACCTTC
>NA|NA|TRBJ2-1|TRBV5-3
CARSLPGLGPENEQFF
TGTGCCAGAAGCTTGCCGGGACTGGGCCCTGAAAATGAGCAGTTCTTC
>NA|NA|TRBJ2-1|TRBV29-1
CSVQSIDEQFF
TGCAGCGTTCAAAGCATCGATGAGCAGTTCTTC
>NA|NA|TRBJ2-1|TRBV2
CASSESRRREFF
TGTGCCAGCAGTGAGTCTCGGCGGCGTGAGTTCTTC
>TRBD2|NA|TRBJ2-1|TRBV19
CASSIASGSSSYNEQFF
TGTGCCAGTAGTATAGCTAGCGGGAGTAGTTCCTACAATGAGCAGTTCTTC
>TRBD1|NA|TRBJ2-7|TRBV4-3
CASSQVTGGNYEQYF
TGCGCCAGCAGCCAAGTGACAGGGGGCAATTACGAGCAGTACTTC